The 30 T cell receptor beta chains listed next were all sequenced from one sample in a study of cytomegalovirus exposure and HLA in healthy donors. Vbeta (60) and Jbeta (13) primers were used in the PCR. Sequencing was performed with immunoSEQ multiplex PCR; in TCRdb, only in-frame clones are kept and a portion is missing. The data contain 180,000 or so clones, around 80% of them singletons. The sample consisted of PBMCs. These receptors were obtained from a woman in her 40s in good health and CMV-seropositive.

A single count supports this clone. The chain recombines TRBV19 with TRBJ1-5; 7 bases are shared with TRBD1. The CDR3 covers 14 residues. V shed 6 bases and J 2 bases; nucleotides not matched to a gene: 4. Looked up from germline, CDR1 is LNHDA and CDR2 is SQIVND (reference sequence). CDR3 in amino acids: CASSPDRGNQPQHF. CDR3 bases: TGTGCCAGTAGCCCCGACAGGGGCAATCAGCCCCAGCATTTT.

This clone is a singleton in its sample. The chain has TRBV7-9 and TRBJ1-2; maybe TRBD1 (6 bases). This CDR3 is 15 amino acids long. The germline V gene encodes CDR1 SEHNR and CDR2 FQNEAQ (reference sequence). V gave up 4 bases and J gave up 4 bases, with 16 bases separating them. CDR3 sequence (DNA): TGTGCCAGCAGCTATATTGGACAGCAGGGCTATGGCTACACCTTC. This encodes CASSYIGQQGYGYTF.

The gene calls are TRBV7-8 and TRBJ1-5, with D uncertain. Germline CDR1 and CDR2: SGHVS and FQNEAQ. The CDR3 has 17 residues. V lost 1 base and J 0 bases, leaving 13 bases between the germline ends. Written as DNA, the CDR3 is TGTGCCAGCAGCTTAGAGTTCAGGCCCTCTAGCAATCAGCCCCAGCATTTT. This sequence encodes CASSLEFRPSSNQPQHF.

Concerning this clone itself: An end of the junction differs from the germline gene, which may be a read error. This rearrangement joins TRBV7-9 to TRBJ2-7; a weak D match, TRBD2 (6 bases). CDR1 is SEHNR and CDR2 is FQNEAQ in the germline V gene (reference sequence). CDR3 length: 16 residues. The CDR3 DNA reads TGTTCCAGCAGCCCCACCGGTTGGGGGGACGCCTACGAGCAGTACTTC. It codes for CSSSPTGWGDAYEQYF.

This clone appeared once. The chain employs TRBV5-1 and TRBJ1-4; D not resolved. There are 14 residues in the CDR3. V lost 0 bases to trimming and J lost 5 bases, with 8 bases between them. Germline loops: CDR1 SGHRS, CDR2 YFSETQ. The CDR3, as DNA: TGCGCCAGCAGCTTGGACAGCGGAAATGAAAAACTGTTTTTT. Protein: CASSLDSGNEKLFF.

The CDR3 DNA is TGTGCCAGCAGGGGCAGCACAGATACGCAGTATTTT. Protein: CASRGSTDTQYF. The genes are TRBV6-6 and TRBJ2-3; D is ambiguous. Per the germline V gene, CDR1 is MNHNY and CDR2 is SVGAGI (reference sequence). Trimming took off 6 bases at V and 0 bases at J, with 4 bases between the two ends. There are 12 residues in the CDR3.

The V gene is TRBV7-6, the J gene TRBJ2-1, with 10 bases that match TRBD2. J was trimmed by 2 bases and V by 4 bases; bases with no gene match: 8. Germline CDR1 SGHVS, CDR2 FNYEAQ. The CDR3 contains 17 residues. CDR3 sequence reads: CASSYQEAGGPYNEQFF. The CDR3 DNA reads TGTGCCAGCAGCTACCAGGAAGCGGGAGGGCCCTACAATGAGCAGTTCTTC.

This rearrangement joins TRBV15 to TRBJ2-5; possible D gene TRBD1, 6 bases. Germline assignment: CDR1 LNHNV and CDR2 YYDKDF (reference sequence). V was shortened by 4 bases and J by 2 bases, with 14 bases between the two germline ends. The CDR3 consists of 15 residues. CDR3 sequence reads: CATSTGQTLQETQYF. The CDR3 DNA sequence: TGTGCCACCAGCACCGGACAGACTTTACAAGAGACCCAGTACTTC.

The chain combines TRBV29-1 with TRBJ2-3, with D unresolved. Per germline, CDR1 SQVTM and CDR2 ANQGSEA. V was shortened by 3 bases and J by 3 bases, with 10 bases between the two germline ends. The CDR3 spans 13 residues. CDR3 sequence: CSVERQKTDTQYF. For the CDR3, the DNA is TGCAGCGTTGAGCGCCAAAAAACAGATACGCAGTATTTT.

The rearrangement joins TRBV5-4 to TRBJ1-1; the D gene is possibly TRBD1 (5 bases). CDR1 is SGHNT, CDR2 YYREEE, per germline (reference sequence). This CDR3 comprises 15 residues. V lost 1 base and J 1 base, leaving 11 bases between the germline ends. The CDR3 loop reads CASSLSQGGNTEAFF. The CDR3 nucleotides read TGTGCCAGCAGCTTGTCTCAGGGAGGGAACACTGAAGCTTTCTTT.

The chain carries TRBV27 and TRBJ2-7, with TRBD1 as a possible D gene (5 bases). This CDR3 contains 13 residues. The germline V gene encodes CDR1 MNHEY and CDR2 SMNVEV (reference sequence). The V end was cut by 6 bases, the J end by 6 bases, with 15 bases between. CDR3 amino acids: CASRDNKMSEQYF. The CDR3 coding sequence is TGTGCCAGCAGGGACAACAAGATGTCCGAGCAGTACTTC.

The chain uses TRBV27 and TRBJ2-3; TRBD1 aligns across 8 bases. The CDR3 is 15 amino acids. In germline, CDR1 is MNHEY, CDR2 SMNVEV (reference sequence). The J segment lost 2 bases and the V segment lost 6 bases, leaving 7 bases of the junction unmatched. The CDR3 DNA reads TGTGCCAGCAGGGCAGGGACAGGCTTCACAGATACGCAGTATTTT. Amino acid sequence: CASRAGTGFTDTQYF.

A few counts support this clone. The V call is TRBV10-3, the J call TRBJ2-3, with 8 bases lining up with TRBD1. Per germline, CDR1 ENHRY and CDR2 SYGVKD. The V and J ends lost 6 bases and 3 bases, in that order; junction bases with no gene match: 8. The CDR3 runs 15 residues. The CDR3 reads CAIRKDREETDTQYF. DNA of the CDR3: TGTGCCATCAGGAAGGACAGGGAGGAAACAGATACGCAGTATTTT.

The chain has TRBV28 and TRBJ2-7; possibly TRBD1 for D (6 bases). Trimming cost V 10 bases and J 2 bases, with 15 bases left between them. The CDR3 is 13 residues long. Germline V CDR1 and CDR2: MDHEN, SYDVKM. This CDR3 is CATSLGGPYEQYF. CDR3 nucleotide sequence: TGTGCCACCTCCTTAGGGGGACCCTACGAGCAGTACTTC.

The rearrangement joins TRBV5-1 to TRBJ2-1; weak D call: TRBD2 (6 bases). Trimming left V 4 bases short and J 9 bases short, with 17 bases between. CDR1 SGHRS and CDR2 YFSETQ come from the germline V gene. The CDR3 sequence is 14 residues long. Written as DNA, the CDR3 is TGCGCCAGCAGCCCCATACAAGGGACTTCTGAGCAGTTCTTC. It translates to CASSPIQGTSEQFF.

V gene TRBV7-6 combines with J gene TRBJ2-5; 8 nucleotides align to TRBD2. This CDR3 spans 14 amino acids. Germline V CDR1 and CDR2: SGHVS, FNYEAQ. J was trimmed by 5 bases and V by 7 bases; bases with no gene match: 9. The CDR3 DNA is TGTGCCAGCAACGACGGGAGGGCCGAGGAGACCCAGTACTTC. It encodes CASNDGRAEETQYF.

The chain couples TRBV5-5 to TRBJ2-1, with 11 nucleotides matching TRBD2. The CDR3 spans 16 residues. Germline CDR1 and CDR2: SGHKS and YYEKEE (reference sequence). V was pared by 2 bases and J by 1 base, with 2 bases of the junction left unmatched. The CDR3 sequence: CASSFTSGGSYNEQFF. As DNA, the CDR3 is TGTGCCAGCAGCTTTACTAGCGGGGGTTCCTACAATGAGCAGTTCTTC.

V gene TRBV4-3 combines with J gene TRBJ2-7, with 13 bases lining up with TRBD2. Losses at the gene ends were 0 bases for V and 0 bases for J; bases not matched to a gene: 8. Germline V CDR1 and CDR2: LGHNA, YSLEER. This CDR3 spans 19 amino acids. CDR3: CASSQDWTSGSPLSYEQYF. In nucleotides, the CDR3 is TGCGCCAGCAGCCAAGATTGGACTAGCGGGAGCCCCCTCTCCTACGAGCAGTACTTC.

This chain uses TRBV18 with TRBJ2-1; possible D gene TRBD1, 7 bases. The germline V and J ends were trimmed by 3 bases and 10 bases, with 16 bases remaining between them. Germline V gene sequence: CDR1 KGHSH, CDR2 LQKENI. The CDR3 has 14 residues. The CDR3 nucleotides read TGTGCCAGCTCACCGGGCCAGGGGGGATACGAGCAGTTCTTC. It yields the protein CASSPGQGGYEQFF.

CDR3 residues: CASSFGLIQDYEQYF. The CDR3 DNA reads as TGTGCCAGCAGTTTTGGACTAATACAGGATTACGAGCAGTACTTC. V is TRBV28 and J is TRBJ2-7; a possible D gene is TRBD2 (6 bases). Germline-derived CDR1 and CDR2 are MDHEN and SYDVKM. CDR3 length equals 15 residues. Trimming stripped 3 bases from V and 4 bases from J, with 16 bases between.

This clone was observed a handful of times. CDR3 residues: CASSQDSAGGGADTQYF. The CDR3 DNA reads as TGCGCCAGCAGCCAAGACTCAGCGGGAGGCGGTGCAGATACGCAGTATTTT. This chain connects TRBV4-1 to TRBJ2-3, with TRBD2 identical over 9 bases. The ends lost 0 bases at V and 4 bases at J; junction bases unmatched: 8. Per germline, CDR1 MGHRA and CDR2 YSYEKL. CDR3 length: 17 amino acids.

There are a few counts of this clone. J is TRBJ2-1 and V is TRBV4-2, with 7 bases matching TRBD2. The CDR3 has 13 residues. Unmatched junction bases numbered 8, after V lost 0 bases and J lost 15 bases. CDR1 and CDR2 (germline): LGHNA, YNFKEQ. CDR3 region: CASSQDLAERAFF. CDR3 nucleotide sequence: TGTGCCAGCAGCCAAGATCTAGCGGAAAGGGCGTTCTTC.

This chain connects TRBV4-2 to TRBJ1-3; no definite D call. The V gene's germline CDR1 is LGHNA and CDR2 YNFKEQ. V was trimmed by 1 base and J by 1 base, leaving 14 bases between them. This CDR3 is built from 17 residues. The CDR3, as DNA: TGTGCCAGCAGCCAAGTAGGCAGCGGCAGTTCTGGAAACACCATATATTTT. As protein: CASSQVGSGSSGNTIYF.

This chain links TRBV10-2 with TRBJ1-4, with 8 positions matching TRBD1. Germline V gene data show CDR1 as WSHSY and CDR2 as SAAADI. V was clipped by 9 bases and J by 5 bases; unmatched bases: 8. CDR3 size: 14 residues. CDR3 coding DNA: TGCGCCAGTCGACAGGGGCCCACGAATGAAAAACTGTTTTTT. Residues: CASRQGPTNEKLFF.

The rearrangement links TRBV28 to TRBJ2-1, with D perhaps TRBD1 (6 bases). The CDR3 loop spans 16 amino acids. Germline V gene sequence: CDR1 MDHEN, CDR2 SYDVKM. V lost 3 bases and J lost 6, with 18 bases in between. The CDR3, as DNA: TGTGCCAGCAGTTTTTTGGGGGCGGTCAGGTCCAATGAGCAGTTCTTC. It codes for CASSFLGAVRSNEQFF.

The chain's CDR3 is CASSLGTGTYF. The CDR3 nucleotides are TGTGCCAGCAGTTTAGGGACAGGGACATATTTT. The chain links TRBV28 to TRBJ1-3; 9 positions agree with TRBD1. The trim removed 2 bases at V and 15 bases at J, leaving 2 bases unmatched. The CDR3 contains 11 residues. Germline lookup yields CDR1 MDHEN and CDR2 SYDVKM. Complete variable domain (other parts from reference TRBV28 and TRBJ1-3): DVKVTQSSRYLVKRTGEKVFLECVQDMDHENMFWYRQDPGLGLRLIYFSYDVKMKEKGDIPEGYSVSREKKERFSLILESASTNQTSMYLCASSLGTGTYFGEGSWLTVV.

V is TRBV7-8 and J is TRBJ2-2, with TRBD2 identical over 12 bases. The CDR3 length is 17 residues. J was trimmed by 2 bases and V by 2 bases; bases with no gene match: 3. Germline loops: CDR1 SGHVS, CDR2 FQNEAQ. The DNA for the CDR3 is TGTGCCAGCAGCTTACTAGCGGGAGGGAAAAACACCGGGGAGCTGTTTTTT. Its protein is CASSLLAGGKNTGELFF.

The CDR3: CASSLAVQGAFF. CDR3 coding DNA: TGTGCCAGCAGTTTGGCGGTACAGGGCGCTTTCTTT. The chain is built from TRBV28 and TRBJ1-1; tentatively, D is TRBD1 (6 bases). This CDR3 is 12 amino acids long. V was trimmed by 3 bases and J by 11 bases, leaving 13 bases between them. Germline V CDR1 and CDR2: MDHEN, SYDVKM.

This clone was recorded only once. V gene TRBV27 combines with J gene TRBJ2-3; 11 positions match TRBD2. The germline V gene has CDR1 MNHEY and CDR2 SMNVEV (reference sequence). Trimming removed 5 bases from V and 4 bases from J; junction bases left unmatched: 11. This CDR3 contains 17 residues. The DNA of the CDR3 is TGTGCCAGCAGTCCAACTAGCGGGAGAACTTTCTCAGATACGCAGTATTTT. Translated, it gives CASSPTSGRTFSDTQYF.

The chain recombines TRBV19 with TRBJ1-1, with D possibly matching TRBD1 (6 bases). This CDR3 comprises 15 residues. V shed 10 bases and J shed 1 base, with 19 bases lying between them. CDR1 LNHDA and CDR2 SQIVND come from the germline V gene (reference sequence). The CDR3 DNA is TGTGCCACAACGAGGCGGGGGCGCGGGAACACTGAAGCTTTCTTT. Protein sequence: CATTRRGRGNTEAFF.